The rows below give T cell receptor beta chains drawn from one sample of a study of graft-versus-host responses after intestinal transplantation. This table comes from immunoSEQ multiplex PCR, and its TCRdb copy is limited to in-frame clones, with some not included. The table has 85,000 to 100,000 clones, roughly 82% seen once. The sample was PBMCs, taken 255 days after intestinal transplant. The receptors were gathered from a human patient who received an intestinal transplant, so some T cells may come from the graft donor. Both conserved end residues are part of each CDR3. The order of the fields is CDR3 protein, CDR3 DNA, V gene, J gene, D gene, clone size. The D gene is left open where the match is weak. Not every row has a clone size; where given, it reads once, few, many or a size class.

CDR3aa: CASNYRDRGNTGELFF; CDR3nt: TGCGCCAGCAACTACCGAGACAGGGGGAACACCGGGGAGCTGTTTTTT; v_gene: TRBV10-1; j_gene: TRBJ2-2; d_gene: TRBD1; abundance: .
CDR3aa: CASYLLTGELFF; CDR3nt: TGCGCCAGTTATTTGTTAACCGGGGAGCTGTTTTTT; v_gene: TRBV5-1; j_gene: TRBJ2-2; d_gene: .; abundance: .
CDR3aa: CASSVAAVNSPLHF; CDR3nt: TGTGCCAGCAGCGTAGCGGCAGTGAATTCACCCCTCCACTTT; v_gene: TRBV9; j_gene: TRBJ1-6; d_gene: .; abundance: .
CDR3aa: CASSLPNRTGGNAYEQYF; CDR3nt: TGTGCCAGCAGCTTACCGAATCGGACAGGGGGGAATGCCTACGAGCAGTACTTC; v_gene: TRBV7-9; j_gene: TRBJ2-7; d_gene: TRBD1; abundance: .
CDR3aa: CAWSISSGLMALYGYTF; CDR3nt: TGTGCCTGGAGTATAAGTTCGGGGCTGATGGCCCTATATGGCTACACCTTC; v_gene: TRBV30; j_gene: TRBJ1-2; d_gene: .; abundance: once
CDR3aa: CASRESADTQYF; CDR3nt: TGTGCGTCGCGGGAGAGCGCAGATACGCAGTATTTT; v_gene: TRBV19; j_gene: TRBJ2-3; d_gene: TRBD2; abundance: .
CDR3aa: CSVENAGSDIQYF; CDR3nt: TGCAGCGTTGAAAACGCAGGGTCGGACATTCAGTACTTC; v_gene: TRBV29-1; j_gene: TRBJ2-4; d_gene: .; abundance: .
CDR3aa: CASSPQGVIGYTF; CDR3nt: TGTGCCAGCAGCCCTCAAGGGGTGATTGGCTACACCTTC; v_gene: TRBV9; j_gene: TRBJ1-2; d_gene: .; abundance: .
CDR3aa: CASRHREFGNQPQHF; CDR3nt: TGTGCCAGCAGGCACAGGGAGTTCGGGAATCAGCCCCAGCATTTT; v_gene: TRBV2; j_gene: TRBJ1-5; d_gene: .; abundance: .
CDR3aa: CASSPGQGEETQYF; CDR3nt: TGTGCCAGCAGTCCCGGGCAGGGGGAAGAGACCCAGTACTTC; v_gene: TRBV6-6; j_gene: TRBJ2-5; d_gene: TRBD1; abundance: .
CDR3aa: CASSVEGQPPDTQYF; CDR3nt: TGTGCCAGCAGCGTAGAAGGGCAGCCCCCAGATACGCAGTATTTT; v_gene: TRBV9; j_gene: TRBJ2-3; d_gene: .; abundance: .
CDR3aa: CASSPEIEKLFF; CDR3nt: TGTGCCAGCAGTCCCGAAATTGAAAAACTGTTTTTT; v_gene: TRBV28; j_gene: TRBJ1-4; d_gene: .; abundance: .
CDR3aa: CASSLGRSSYEQYF; CDR3nt: TGTGCCAGCAGCTTGGGGAGGAGCTCCTACGAGCAGTACTTC; v_gene: TRBV5-6; j_gene: TRBJ2-7; d_gene: .; abundance: .
CDR3aa: CASSVNSYNEQFF; CDR3nt: TGCGCCAGCAGCGTGAACTCCTACAATGAGCAGTTCTTC; v_gene: TRBV5-1; j_gene: TRBJ2-1; d_gene: .; abundance: .
CDR3aa: CASSWSKLANYGYTF; CDR3nt: TGTGCCAGCAGCTGGTCGAAGCTTGCTAACTATGGCTACACCTTC; v_gene: TRBV7-8; j_gene: TRBJ1-2; d_gene: .; abundance: .
CDR3aa: CASSPTPRGGGNTIYF; CDR3nt: TGTGCCAGCAGCCCTACCCCCAGGGGAGGTGGAAACACCATATATTTT; v_gene: TRBV7-3; j_gene: TRBJ1-3; d_gene: .; abundance: .
CDR3aa: CASRSSGNPYEQYF; CDR3nt: TGTGCCAGCAGGTCCTCAGGAAACCCCTACGAGCAGTACTTC; v_gene: TRBV7-9; j_gene: TRBJ2-7; d_gene: .; abundance: .
CDR3aa: CASSPHSGGTNTGELFF; CDR3nt: TGCGCCAGCAGCCCTCACTCCGGGGGGACGAACACCGGGGAGCTGTTTTTT; v_gene: TRBV5-1; j_gene: TRBJ2-2; d_gene: TRBD2; abundance: .
CDR3aa: CASRTSYNEQFF; CDR3nt: TGCGCCAGCCGGACGTCCTACAATGAGCAGTTCTTC; v_gene: TRBV10-2; j_gene: TRBJ2-1; d_gene: .; abundance: .
CDR3aa: CASSQVGLAIYEQFF; CDR3nt: TGTGCCAGCAGCCAAGTGGGACTAGCAATATATGAGCAGTTCTTC; v_gene: TRBV14; j_gene: TRBJ2-1; d_gene: TRBD2; abundance: .
CDR3aa: CAIHPKRGGAFGNNEQFF; CDR3nt: TGTGCCATCCACCCCAAACGGGGGGGAGCGTTTGGGAACAATGAGCAGTTCTTC; v_gene: TRBV7-9; j_gene: TRBJ2-1; d_gene: TRBD2; abundance: .
CDR3aa: CATSRDQGINEKLFF; CDR3nt: TGTGCCACCAGCAGAGATCAAGGAATTAATGAAAAACTGTTTTTT; v_gene: TRBV15; j_gene: TRBJ1-4; d_gene: .; abundance: .
CDR3aa: CASSLEGGASDTQYF; CDR3nt: TGTGCCAGCAGCTTAGAAGGGGGCGCTTCAGATACGCAGTATTTT; v_gene: TRBV7-9; j_gene: TRBJ2-3; d_gene: TRBD1; abundance: .
CDR3aa: CTSSQHRDGLSSYNEQFF; CDR3nt: TGCACCAGCAGCCAACACCGGGACGGCCTGAGCTCCTACAATGAGCAGTTCTTC; v_gene: TRBV1; j_gene: TRBJ2-1; d_gene: .; abundance: .
CDR3aa: CASSFSRTGYNYGYTF; CDR3nt: TGTGCCAGCAGTTTCTCAAGGACAGGGTATAACTATGGCTACACCTTC; v_gene: TRBV6-5; j_gene: TRBJ1-2; d_gene: TRBD1; abundance: .
CDR3aa: CASSPLGQGNEKLFF; CDR3nt: TGTGCCAGCAGTCCGCTCGGACAGGGTAATGAAAAACTGTTTTTT; v_gene: TRBV27; j_gene: TRBJ1-4; d_gene: TRBD1; abundance: .
CDR3aa: CSVETRRGPNTEAFF; CDR3nt: TGCAGCGTTGAAACCCGTAGAGGGCCGAACACTGAAGCTTTCTTT; v_gene: TRBV29-1; j_gene: TRBJ1-1; d_gene: .; abundance: .
CDR3aa: CASRLRRNTGELFF; CDR3nt: TGTGCCAGCAGGCTGCGACGGAACACCGGGGAGCTGTTTTTT; v_gene: TRBV11-1; j_gene: TRBJ2-2; d_gene: .; abundance: .
CDR3aa: CASSLQGRNSPLHF; CDR3nt: TGTGCCAGCAGCTTACAGGGTAGAAATTCACCCCTCCACTTT; v_gene: TRBV7-3; j_gene: TRBJ1-6; d_gene: .; abundance: .
CDR3aa: CASSFLERGLTEAFF; CDR3nt: TGTGCCAGCAGCTTCCTAGAAAGGGGGCTGACTGAAGCTTTCTTT; v_gene: TRBV7-8; j_gene: TRBJ1-1; d_gene: TRBD1; abundance: .
CDR3aa: CASSSRQGPYEQYF; CDR3nt: TGTGCCAGTAGTAGCCGACAGGGGCCCTACGAGCAGTACTTC; v_gene: TRBV19; j_gene: TRBJ2-7; d_gene: TRBD1; abundance: few
CDR3aa: CSVRTDINYGYTF; CDR3nt: TGCAGCGTCCGGACAGATATTAACTATGGCTACACCTTC; v_gene: TRBV29-1; j_gene: TRBJ1-2; d_gene: .; abundance: .
CDR3aa: CASSRDNTAYEQYF; CDR3nt: TGTGCCAGCAGCCGGGATAATACGGCCTACGAGCAGTACTTC; v_gene: TRBV7-9; j_gene: TRBJ2-7; d_gene: .; abundance: .
CDR3aa: CASSSLGGSFTEAFF; CDR3nt: TGCGCCAGCAGTTCCCTGGGGGGAAGTTTCACTGAAGCTTTCTTT; v_gene: TRBV10-2; j_gene: TRBJ1-1; d_gene: .; abundance: .
CDR3aa: CASSLAGGPTDTQYF; CDR3nt: TGTGCCAGCAGCTTAGCGGGAGGGCCCACAGATACGCAGTATTTT; v_gene: TRBV7-2; j_gene: TRBJ2-3; d_gene: TRBD2; abundance: .
CDR3aa: CASSPTSGTGDGNTIYF; CDR3nt: TGTGCCAGCTCACCTACTTCCGGGACAGGGGACGGAAACACCATATATTTT; v_gene: TRBV18; j_gene: TRBJ1-3; d_gene: TRBD1; abundance: .
CDR3aa: CASSPHPDNEQFF; CDR3nt: TGCGCCAGCAGCCCCCATCCCGACAATGAGCAGTTCTTC; v_gene: TRBV5-1; j_gene: TRBJ2-1; d_gene: .; abundance: few
CDR3aa: CASSIKGSGGYTF; CDR3nt: TGTGCCAGTAGTATTAAAGGGTCGGGTGGCTACACCTTC; v_gene: TRBV19; j_gene: TRBJ1-2; d_gene: .; abundance: .
CDR3aa: CASSVGRGVNNEQFF; CDR3nt: TGTGCCAGCAGTGTGGGGCGGGGGGTTAACAATGAGCAGTTCTTC; v_gene: TRBV6-5; j_gene: TRBJ2-1; d_gene: TRBD2; abundance: .
CDR3aa: CASSQVWRGPGTQYF; CDR3nt: TGCGCCAGCAGCCAAGTTTGGCGGGGCCCCGGGACGCAGTATTTT; v_gene: TRBV4-1; j_gene: TRBJ2-3; d_gene: .; abundance: .
CDR3aa: CASSAEGYSGANVLTF; CDR3nt: TGTGCCAGCAGCGCGGAGGGTTACTCTGGGGCCAACGTCCTGACTTTC; v_gene: TRBV7-3; j_gene: TRBJ2-6; d_gene: .; abundance: .
CDR3aa: CASSVNSYTEAFF; CDR3nt: TGTGCCAGCAGTGTAAACTCCTACACTGAAGCTTTCTTT; v_gene: TRBV27; j_gene: TRBJ1-1; d_gene: .; abundance: once
CDR3aa: CASSFGVDNNQPQHF; CDR3nt: TGTGCCAGCAGTTTCGGGGTGGACAATAATCAGCCCCAGCATTTT; v_gene: TRBV28; j_gene: TRBJ1-5; d_gene: .; abundance: .
CDR3aa: CASSFLGIYEQYF; CDR3nt: TGTGCCAGCAGTTTTTTGGGGATCTACGAGCAGTACTTC; v_gene: TRBV28; j_gene: TRBJ2-7; d_gene: .; abundance: .
CDR3aa: CASRTTGLPQETQYF; CDR3nt: TGTGCCAGCAGAACGACAGGGTTGCCCCAAGAGACCCAGTACTTC; v_gene: TRBV6-6; j_gene: TRBJ2-5; d_gene: TRBD1; abundance: .
CDR3aa: CASSKGNQPQHF; CDR3nt: TGTGCCAGTAGTAAAGGCAATCAGCCCCAGCATTTT; v_gene: TRBV19; j_gene: TRBJ1-5; d_gene: .; abundance: .
CDR3aa: CASSSRTSGTDTQYF; CDR3nt: TGTGCCAGCAGCTCACGAACTAGCGGCACAGATACGCAGTATTTT; v_gene: TRBV7-9; j_gene: TRBJ2-3; d_gene: TRBD2; abundance: .
CDR3aa: CAISGQEYSNQPQHF; CDR3nt: TGTGCCATCAGTGGACAGGAATATAGCAATCAGCCCCAGCATTTT; v_gene: TRBV10-3; j_gene: TRBJ1-5; d_gene: .; abundance: few
CDR3aa: CASSLPGQGRIGYTF; CDR3nt: TGTGCCAGCAGTCTCCCCGGACAGGGTAGGATTGGCTACACCTTC; v_gene: TRBV28; j_gene: TRBJ1-2; d_gene: TRBD1; abundance: .
CDR3aa: CASSLAGELFF; CDR3nt: TGTGCCAGCAGTTTAGCCGGGGAGCTGTTTTTT; v_gene: TRBV28; j_gene: TRBJ2-2; d_gene: .; abundance: .
CDR3aa: CASSLRLRGGPQETQYF; CDR3nt: TGTGCCAGCAGCTTAAGACTTCGGGGGGGCCCCCAAGAGACCCAGTACTTC; v_gene: TRBV7-9; j_gene: TRBJ2-5; d_gene: TRBD2; abundance: .